This T cell receptor beta chain was captured in a study of blood T cell repertoires in COVID-19. The wider study: From the United States, Italy and Spain came samples of acute and convalescent COVID-19. PBMCs, B-cell-depleted T cells, or T cells were the source of the cDNA or gDNA that made up the material.

Germline trimming cut 1 base from V and 1 base from J; bases unmatched to any gene: 8. CDR1 is SGHTA and CDR2 is FQGNSA in the germline V gene. This CDR3 comprises 18 residues. Seattle's enrolled individuals joined amid active infection and were then monitored longitudinally. As originally analysed: Estimates of nucleated cell counts were drawn from the amplification of reference gene primers. Generated by immunoSEQ multiplex PCR, the TCRdb table keeps only in-frame clones and is missing some. That table supplies the V and J calls and clone size; D and trimming were determined from the DNA. The profile covers about 230,000 clones, with 75% to 85% appearing a single time and 1.3% taken by the ten largest.

Sequencing was carried out using peripheral blood. The chain employs TRBV7-2 and TRBJ1-1; 11 bases agree with TRBD1. The TCR originated in a woman aged 25-40 years with COVID-19, enrolled during active disease. The CDR3 region is CASSLGVGTGGGNTEAFF. The CDR3 DNA follows: TGTGCCAGCAGCTTAGGAGTAGGGACAGGGGGTGGGAACACTGAAGCTTTCTTT.